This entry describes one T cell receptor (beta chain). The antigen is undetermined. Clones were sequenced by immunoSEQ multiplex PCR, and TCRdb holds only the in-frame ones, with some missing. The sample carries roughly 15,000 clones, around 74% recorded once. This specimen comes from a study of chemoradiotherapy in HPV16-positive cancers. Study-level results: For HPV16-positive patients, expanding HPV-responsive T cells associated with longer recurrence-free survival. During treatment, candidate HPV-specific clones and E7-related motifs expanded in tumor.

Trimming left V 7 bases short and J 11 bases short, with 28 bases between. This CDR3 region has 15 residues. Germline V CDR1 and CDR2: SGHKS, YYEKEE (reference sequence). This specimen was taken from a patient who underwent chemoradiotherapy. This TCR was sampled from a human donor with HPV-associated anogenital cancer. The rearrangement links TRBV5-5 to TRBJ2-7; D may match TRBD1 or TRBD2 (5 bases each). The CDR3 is CASHPSPQLPRGEYF. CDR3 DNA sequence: TGTGCCAGCCACCCCTCTCCGCAGCTCCCCCGAGGGGAGTACTTC.